The sample holds many counts of the clone carrying this TCR beta chain. A TCRbeta library incorporating unique molecular identifiers was prepared. MiXCR was run by TCRdb on the PCR reads, yielding one entry per CDR3 protein. Of about 110,000 distinct CDR3 sequences in the sample, 9% to 12% were seen once. The data stem from a study of T-cell reconstitution after alpha-beta-depleted transplantation in children. V lost 0 bases and J 1 base, leaving 12 bases between the germline ends. In germline, CDR1 is MNHEY, CDR2 SMNVEV (reference sequence). The length of the CDR3 is 16 residues. The rearrangement uses TRBV27 and TRBJ1-2; a weak D match, TRBD1 (5 bases). The sequenced sample was PBMCs from the stem cell graft donor, obtained from the stem cell graft. This receptor was identified in a human donor who donated a stem cell graft to a child with acute lymphoblastic leukemia. This CDR3 is CASSLSTRGRNYGYTF. The CDR3 DNA follows: TGTGCCAGCAGTTTATCGACGCGGGGCCGTAACTATGGCTACACCTTC.